The rows below give T cell receptor beta chains drawn from one sample of a study of T cells in Graves' hyperthyroidism and ophthalmopathy. TCRdb itself ran the multiplex PCR reads through MiXCR, one entry per CDR3 protein. The sample shows nearly 600,000 distinct CDR3 sequences, 14% of them seen only once. Sequenced sample: blood. Receptor source: a woman under 30 with Graves' ophthalmopathy. Each CDR3 is given with its conserved first and last residue. A D gene is named only where the DNA matches it firmly. Clone size is stated in some rows and not others, as once, few, many or a class when expanded.

D gene	J gene	V gene	clone size	CDR3 protein	CDR3 DNA
NA	TRBJ1-5	TRBV19	NA	CACTGYQGGNQPQHF	TGTGCCTGTACAGGTTACCAAGGGGGGAATCAGCCCCAGCATTTT
NA	TRBJ2-1	TRBV20-1	many	CSAREGAEQFF	TGCAGTGCTAGAGAGGGGGCGGAGCAGTTCTTC
TRBD2	TRBJ2-3	TRBV20-1	many	CSARDFTSGSDGTQYF	TGCAGTGCTAGAGATTTTACTAGCGGGAGTGACGGTACGCAGTATTTT
TRBD1	TRBJ2-2	TRBV5-1	once	CASSPRTGDNTGELFF	TGCGCCAGCAGCCCACGGACAGGAGATAACACCGGGGAGCTGTTTTTT
NA	TRBJ2-3	TRBV29-1	many	CSVEVEGRRTQYF	TGCAGCGTTGAGGTAGAGGGAAGGCGTACGCAGTATTTT
NA	TRBJ2-7	TRBV27	few	CASSLSGRAVSYEQYF	TGTGCCAGCAGTTTATCGGGCAGGGCCGTCTCCTACGAGCAGTACTTC
NA	TRBJ1-3	TRBV24-1	NA	CATSDRGSGNTIYF	TGTGCCACCAGTGACCGGGGCTCTGGAAACACCATATATTTT
NA	TRBJ1-1	TRBV27	many	CASRVKGGVNTEAFF	TGTGCCAGCAGAGTGAAGGGAGGGGTGAACACTGAAGCTTTCTTT
TRBD1	TRBJ2-5	TRBV2	many	CASSALKTGGRETQYF	TGTGCCAGCAGCGCACTAAAAACAGGGGGCCGTGAGACCCAGTACTTC
TRBD1	TRBJ1-2	TRBV28	many	CASNERGTGGGYGYTF	TGTGCCAGCAATGAACGAGGGACAGGTGGGGGGTATGGCTACACCTTC
TRBD1	TRBJ1-3	TRBV28	NA	CASIPGQGRNTIYF	TGTGCCAGCATACCGGGACAGGGGAGAAACACCATATATTTT
TRBD2	TRBJ2-2	TRBV5-1	many	CASSLPSGRANADRGRTGELFF	TGCGCCAGCAGCCTCCCCAGCGGGAGGGCCAACGCGGATAGGGGGCGGACCGGGGAGCTGTTTTTT
TRBD1	TRBJ1-6	TRBV7-2	many	CASVLPGQRNSPLHF	TGTGCCAGCGTCCTACCGGGACAGAGGAATTCACCCCTCCACTTT
TRBD1	TRBJ2-3	TRBV7-9	many	CASSQNGQGAGDTQYF	TGTGCCAGCAGCCAAAATGGACAGGGGGCAGGAGATACGCAGTATTTT
TRBD2	TRBJ2-7	TRBV7-2	many	CASSLLAGVGTYEQYF	TGTGCCAGCAGCTTACTTGCGGGAGTAGGGACCTACGAGCAGTACTTC
TRBD2	TRBJ2-7	TRBV27	many	CASSPGGSIKEQYF	TGTGCCAGCAGTCCCGGCGGGAGTATCAAGGAGCAGTACTTC
NA	TRBJ1-5	TRBV7-8	NA	CASKEPGNQPQHF	TGTGCCAGCAAGGAGCCAGGCAATCAGCCCCAGCATTTT
TRBD2	TRBJ2-1	TRBV6-9	NA	CASSYKGLAAIGDEQFF	TGTGCCAGCAGTTACAAGGGACTAGCGGCTATTGGGGATGAGCAGTTCTTC
TRBD2	TRBJ2-1	TRBV13	many	CASRRGGTRYEQFF	TGTGCCAGCCGTAGAGGAGGGACTAGATATGAGCAGTTCTTC
TRBD1	TRBJ2-2	TRBV10-3	NA	CAISESLRDRNTGELFF	TGTGCCATCAGTGAGTCACTTCGGGACAGAAACACCGGGGAGCTGTTTTTT
TRBD1	TRBJ1-5	TRBV19	few	CASGAFGQGFQPQHF	TGTGCCAGTGGAGCATTCGGACAGGGGTTTCAGCCCCAGCATTTT
TRBD2	TRBJ2-1	TRBV29-1	NA	CSVGTSGRVGEQFF	TGCAGCGTGGGGACTAGCGGGAGGGTGGGTGAGCAGTTCTTC
NA	TRBJ1-2	TRBV6-1	NA	CASSEAKGNYGYTF	TGTGCCAGCAGTGAAGCAAAGGGAAACTATGGCTACACCTTC
NA	TRBJ1-6	TRBV20-1	NA	CSARDRGSSYNSPLHF	TGCAGTGCTAGAGATCGGGGGAGCTCCTATAATTCACCCCTCCACTTT
NA	TRBJ2-1	TRBV3-1	NA	CASSLYSGNEQFF	TGTGCCAGCAGCCTCTATAGCGGCAATGAGCAGTTCTTC
NA	TRBJ1-5	TRBV28	few	CASSLSQTRGNQPQHF	TGTGCCAGCAGTTTATCCCAAACCAGGGGCAATCAGCCCCAGCATTTT
TRBD1	TRBJ1-5	TRBV28	many	CASDRVGQPQHF	TGTGCCAGCGACAGGGTCGGGCAGCCCCAGCATTTT
NA	TRBJ2-5	TRBV2	many	CASSVEEAQETQYF	TGTGCCAGCAGCGTTGAGGAGGCACAAGAGACCCAGTACTTC
TRBD2	TRBJ2-2	TRBV12-5	many	CASGFLVGTSGSSTGELFF	TGTGCTAGTGGTTTCTTGGTAGGGACTAGCGGGAGTAGCACCGGGGAGCTGTTTTTT
TRBD1	TRBJ2-1	TRBV3-1	many	CASSQAGTGGPGEQFF	TGTGCCAGCAGCCAAGCCGGGACAGGGGGACCGGGTGAGCAGTTCTTC
NA	TRBJ2-1	TRBV20-1	few	CSARDWASHEQFF	TGCAGTGCTAGAGATTGGGCCTCCCATGAGCAGTTCTTC
NA	TRBJ2-3	TRBV7-2	NA	CASSPPPGTPEAQYF	TGTGCCAGCAGCCCACCCCCCGGGACCCCGGAGGCGCAGTATTTT
NA	TRBJ2-6	TRBV11-2	NA	CASSLERQDSGANVLTF	TGTGCCAGCAGCTTAGAAAGACAGGATAGTGGGGCCAACGTCCTGACTTTC
NA	TRBJ2-5	TRBV12-3/TRBV12-4	many	CASTAPPGTQGSETQYF	TGTGCCAGCACTGCACCCCCCGGGACCCAGGGAAGTGAGACCCAGTACTTC
NA	TRBJ2-4	TRBV7-3	many	CASSLRGPRAKNIQYF	TGTGCCAGCAGCTTAAGAGGGCCCCGGGCCAAAAACATTCAGTACTTC
TRBD2	TRBJ2-3	TRBV6-1	many	CASSSYGRGDQTDTQYF	TGTGCCAGCAGTTCTTACGGGAGGGGGGACCAAACAGATACGCAGTATTTT
NA	TRBJ2-7	TRBV20-1	many	CSLRGATSYEQYF	TGCAGTCTCCGGGGGGCGACCTCCTACGAGCAGTACTTC
NA	TRBJ1-1	TRBV20-1	many	CSARDYVDTEAFF	TGCAGTGCTAGAGATTACGTGGACACTGAAGCTTTCTTT
NA	TRBJ2-7	TRBV28	many	CASSLSLGGTYEQYF	TGTGCCAGCAGTTTATCTTTAGGGGGAACCTACGAGCAGTACTTC